The present TCR beta chain was sequenced within a study of blood T cell repertoires in COVID-19. This table comes from immunoSEQ multiplex PCR, and its TCRdb copy is limited to in-frame clones, with some not included. The profile covers 200,000 or so clones, with approximately 79% appearing a single time and roughly 14% taken by the ten largest. This CDR3 spans 15 amino acids. The V end lost 6 bases, the J end lost 5 bases, and 19 bases lay between the germline ends. Germline CDR1 and CDR2: LNHDA and SQIVND (reference sequence). Sequences were obtained from peripheral blood. V and J are TRBV19 and TRBJ2-5; weak D call: TRBD1 (6 bases). The clonotype comes from a young man with active or convalescent COVID-19. The CDR3 region has the DNA TGTGCCAGTAGGGACTCGGGACAATCCGTGGAGACCCAGTACTTC. It is translated as CASRDSGQSVETQYF.